This T cell receptor beta chain was recovered during a study of naive and memory T cell subsets. Notes on the study in general: TCR transcript changes with activation or differentiation may affect this RNA method.

Ligated cDNA underwent four rounds of PCR with nested alpha and beta constant region primers and SP2. For blood and skin samples, reverse transcription used TCR alpha and beta constant primers. Via MiXCR, TCRdb re-called the 5' RACE reads, giving one row per CDR3 protein. This table holds roughly 30,000 distinct CDR3 sequences, approximately 15% found once. The library had UMIs added by 3' ligation of an oligonucleotide to TCR cDNA. Reverse transcription used DNase-treated unsorted total RNA, aiming for about 1 to 1000 ng. Germline-derived CDR1 and CDR2 are SQVTM and ANQGSEA. The CDR3 length is 15 residues. With 1 base clipped from V and 3 bases from J, the junction kept 5 bases outside the gene matches. This clonotype showed up just a few times. The target antigen is unknown.

This sequence originates from a female donor in good health. This chain uses TRBV29-1 with TRBJ2-7, with 11 bases identical to TRBD2. CDR3 sequence reads: CSVEVLAGASYEQYF. The CDR3 region has the DNA TGCAGCGTTGAAGTACTAGCGGGGGCCAGCTACGAGCAGTACTTC.